This TCR beta chain was captured in a study of Graves' ophthalmopathy and Graves' hyperthyroidism. The study amplified TCR beta CDR3 regions using RNA transcripts. The first-round RT-PCR employed HTBI primers together with the Qiagen OneStep RT-PCR kit. A multiplex PCR was then performed as the second round. MiXCR was run by TCRdb on the multiplex PCR reads, yielding one entry per CDR3 protein. The sample consists of 500,000 to 800,000 distinct CDR3 sequences, roughly two fifths of them appearing once. V gave up 8 bases and J gave up 4 bases, with 21 bases separating them. Per germline, CDR1 SGHTA and CDR2 FQGTGA. This CDR3 region has 15 residues.

V and J are TRBV7-3 and TRBJ2-7, with a weak D call TRBD2 (5 bases). The sequence was obtained from an adult man with Graves' ophthalmopathy. Input material: peripheral blood. CDR3 bases: TGTGCCAGCTCACCACCGACGAGGGTAGAGTACGAGCAGTACTTC. This translates into CASSPPTRVEYEQYF.